This entry lists 25 T cell receptor beta chains sequenced from one sample in a study of cytomegalovirus exposure and HLA in healthy donors. Sequencing was performed with immunoSEQ multiplex PCR; in TCRdb, only in-frame clones are kept and a portion is missing. The sample shows about 250,000 clones, approximately 87% of them seen only once. The specimen sequenced was PBMCs. These receptors were taken from a man between 18 and 35 years old in good health and CMV-seronegative.

This clone was seen once. The CDR3 reads CASSLKVEHPYEQYF. The CDR3 coding sequence is TGTGCCAGCAGTTTAAAAGTGGAGCACCCCTACGAGCAGTACTTC. The chain joins TRBV27 to TRBJ2-7; no firm D call. There are 15 residues in the CDR3. The germline V gene has CDR1 MNHEY and CDR2 SMNVEV (reference sequence). V was cut by 2 bases and J by 2 bases, with 13 bases left in between.

This chain connects TRBV11-3 to TRBJ2-2; D is unresolved. Germline CDR1 reads SGHNT; CDR2 reads YENEEA. This CDR3 comprises 12 residues. V was trimmed by 0 bases and J by 8 bases, leaving 4 bases between them. In DNA form, the CDR3 reads TGTGCCAGCAGCTTAGATAGAGGGGAGCTGTTTTTT. Protein sequence: CASSLDRGELFF.

The V and J genes are TRBV19 and TRBJ1-5; 7 bases align to TRBD1. V lost 1 base to trimming and J lost 10 bases; unmatched junction nucleotides: 10. The germline V gene encodes CDR1 LNHDA and CDR2 SQIVND (reference sequence). The CDR3 spans 15 residues. The CDR3, as DNA: TGTGCCAGTAGTATAGGAGGGACAGCAAATGGACCCCAGCATTTT. Amino acid sequence: CASSIGGTANGPQHF. The entire variable domain, with the rest obtained from reference TRBV19 and TRBJ1-5, is as follows: DGGITQSPKYLFRKEGQNVTLSCEQNLNHDAMYWYRQDPGQGLRLIYYSQIVNDFQKGDIAEGYSVSREKKESFPLTVTSAQKNPTAFYLCASSIGGTANGPQHFGDGTRLSIL.

CDR3 in amino acids: CASSQEWRVRAFF. DNA of the CDR3: TGTGCCAGCAGCCAAGAATGGAGGGTGAGAGCTTTCTTT. The rearrangement joins TRBV14 to TRBJ1-1; no definite D call. This CDR3 spans 13 amino acids. V lost 0 bases and J 10 bases, leaving 12 bases between the germline ends. The germline V gene has CDR1 SGHDN and CDR2 FVKESK.

This clone was observed once. Here the CDR3 DNA reads TGTGCCTGGACCCCTCGGACAGTGAACACTGAAGCTTTCTTT. Encoded protein: CAWTPRTVNTEAFF. The gene calls are TRBV30 and TRBJ1-1; perhaps TRBD1 as D (6 bases). Germline loops: CDR1 GTSNPN, CDR2 SVGIG (reference sequence). The CDR3 runs 14 residues. V gave up 4 bases and J gave up 0 bases, with 12 bases separating them.

This clone was detected a few times. J is TRBJ2-7 and V is TRBV28, with D perhaps matching TRBD2 (7 bases). This CDR3 region has 15 residues. Trimming removed 7 bases from V and 5 bases from J, with 21 bases in between. The germline gives CDR1 MDHEN, CDR2 SYDVKM. CDR3 loop: CASTMGRGGVHEQYF. CDR3 DNA sequence: TGTGCCAGCACAATGGGAAGGGGGGGCGTCCACGAGCAGTACTTC. Full variable domain (remainder filled in from reference TRBV28 and TRBJ2-7): DVKVTQSSRYLVKRTGEKVFLECVQDMDHENMFWYRQDPGLGLRLIYFSYDVKMKEKGDIPEGYSVSREKKERFSLILESASTNQTSMYLCASTMGRGGVHEQYFGPGTRLTVT.

The chain couples TRBV28 to TRBJ2-1; TRBD2 aligns across 8 bases. CDR1 and CDR2 (germline): MDHEN, SYDVKM. CDR3 size: 14 residues. V dropped 8 bases and J dropped 4; count of bases not matched to a gene: 7. CDR3 nucleotides: TGTGCCAGCCGGGGTAGCGGGGCATACAATGAGCAGTTCTTC. Protein: CASRGSGAYNEQFF.

The chain combines TRBV2 with TRBJ2-2; D might be TRBD2 (5 bases). V was shortened by 8 bases and J by 4 bases, with 20 bases between the two germline ends. CDR3 length equals 16 residues. CDR1 SNHLY and CDR2 FYNNEI come from the germline V gene. The CDR3 loop reads CASEREISFGTGELFF. The DNA for the CDR3 is TGTGCCAGCGAACGGGAAATTAGCTTTGGCACCGGGGAGCTGTTTTTT.

The chain recombines TRBV10-3 with TRBJ2-1; 13 bases fit TRBD2. This CDR3 spans 15 amino acids. After removal of 3 bases from V and 9 bases from J, the junction contained 5 bases not matched to a gene. CDR1 and CDR2 from the germline V gene are ENHRY and SYGVKD. The DNA for the CDR3 is TGTGCCATCAGTGACGGACTAGCGGGAGATAGTGAGCAGTTCTTC. It yields the protein CAISDGLAGDSEQFF.

The rearrangement joins TRBV10-1 to TRBJ2-3; TRBD1 matches at 12 bases. The CDR3 contains 13 residues. The germline CDR1 and CDR2 sequences are WNHNN and SYGVQD (reference sequence). V shed 7 bases and J 7 bases; nucleotides not matched to a gene: 3. Here the CDR3 reads CASMGQGANTQYF. The CDR3 nucleotides read TGCGCCAGCATGGGACAGGGGGCGAATACGCAGTATTTT.

The chain has TRBV5-1 and TRBJ2-1, with TRBD2 matching 12 bases. Germline-derived CDR1 and CDR2 are SGHRS and YFSETQ. Trimming removed 4 bases from V and 6 bases from J; junction bases left unmatched: 5. This CDR3 comprises 15 residues. CDR3 in amino acids: CASSPMTSGSNEQFF. The CDR3 nucleotides are TGCGCCAGCAGCCCGATGACTAGCGGGAGCAATGAGCAGTTCTTC.

CDR3 nucleotide sequence: TGTGCCAGCAGTCTCACAGGGGAGAACACTGAAGCTTTCTTT. Translating it yields CASSLTGENTEAFF. V gene TRBV11-2 combines with J gene TRBJ1-1; 7 nucleotides match TRBD1. The V gene end was trimmed by 6 bases and the J gene end by 1 base; junction bases not matched to a gene: 5. The CDR3 is 14 residues long. Germline assignment: CDR1 SGHAT and CDR2 FQNNGV.

Here the CDR3 reads CASSLHPGQGGEKLFF. For the CDR3, the DNA is TGTGCCAGCAGTCTTCACCCGGGACAGGGTGGTGAAAAACTGTTTTTT. The rearrangement uses TRBV28 and TRBJ1-4; 9 nucleotides agree with TRBD1. The CDR3 is 16 amino acids. With 5 bases clipped from V and 7 bases from J, the junction kept 11 bases outside the gene matches. CDR1 and CDR2 (germline): MDHEN, SYDVKM. Full variable domain (outside the CDR3, taken from reference TRBV28 and TRBJ1-4): DVKVTQSSRYLVKRTGEKVFLECVQDMDHENMFWYRQDPGLGLRLIYFSYDVKMKEKGDIPEGYSVSREKKERFSLILESASTNQTSMYLCASSLHPGQGGEKLFFGSGTQLSVL.

The chain combines TRBV30 with TRBJ1-3; D is uncertain. V shed 7 bases and J shed 0 bases, with 10 bases lying between them. This CDR3 spans 13 amino acids. CDR1 and CDR2 (germline): GTSNPN, SVGIG (reference sequence). CDR3 sequence (DNA): TGTGCCTATAGTGGAGACTCTGGAAACACCATATATTTT. It specifies CAYSGDSGNTIYF.

J is TRBJ2-1 and V is TRBV11-2, with a weak D call TRBD1 (6 bases). V lost 4 bases and J lost 7, with 14 bases in between. This CDR3 has 14 amino acids. Germline V CDR1 and CDR2: SGHAT, FQNNGV. The CDR3 is CASSSSTGWNEQFF. The CDR3 DNA follows: TGTGCCAGCAGCTCATCGACAGGATGGAATGAGCAGTTCTTC.

The chain recombines TRBV5-3 with TRBJ2-7; TRBD2 aligns across 8 bases. TRBV5-3 is sorted into the ORF group, with uncertain function. Unmatched junction bases numbered 7, after V lost 5 bases and J lost 0 bases. The CDR3 loop spans 15 amino acids. CDR3 amino acids: CARRPSGSISYEQYF. CDR3 in DNA: TGTGCCAGAAGACCTAGCGGGTCTATCTCCTACGAGCAGTACTTC.

The chain is built from TRBV7-9 and TRBJ1-1, with TRBD1 identical over 9 bases. The trim removed 5 bases at V and 5 bases at J, leaving 12 bases unmatched. The CDR3 runs 16 residues. Germline CDR1 reads SEHNR; CDR2 reads FQNEAQ (reference sequence). The CDR3 bases are TGTGCCAGCAGCCCCCGACTCACCGGGACAGGGACTGAAGCTTTCTTT. It is translated as CASSPRLTGTGTEAFF.

The chain joins TRBV6-6 to TRBJ1-2, with TRBD1 matching over 7 bases. V lost 10 bases to trimming and J lost 7 bases; unmatched junction nucleotides: 15. Germline loops: CDR1 MNHNY, CDR2 SVGAGI (reference sequence). The CDR3 totals 14 residues. The CDR3 loop is CATTYDNRGGGYTF. In DNA, the CDR3 is TGTGCCACCACATATGACAACAGGGGTGGTGGCTACACCTTC.

J is TRBJ1-2 and V is TRBV15; 7 bases agree with TRBD1. The V and J ends lost 8 bases and 8 bases, in that order; junction bases with no gene match: 14. This CDR3 comprises 14 residues. From germline, CDR1 is LNHNV and CDR2 YYDKDF (reference sequence). The CDR3 sequence: CATRVTRGVGGYTF. The CDR3 DNA is TGTGCCACCCGTGTAACCAGGGGGGTTGGGGGCTACACCTTC.

This clone has just a few counts. The V and J genes are TRBV4-2 and TRBJ1-5; D uncertain. The CDR3 covers 15 residues. The germline V gene encodes CDR1 LGHNA and CDR2 YNFKEQ. Trimming pared 0 bases from V and 5 bases from J, leaving 11 bases between. CDR3 bases: TGTGCCAGCAGCCAAGATCTAGTGTCTTATCAGCCCCAGCATTTT. Its translation: CASSQDLVSYQPQHF.

This clone was detected once. The chain uses TRBV7-9 and TRBJ1-1; 8 positions match TRBD1. The V gene end was trimmed by 1 base and the J gene end by 5 bases; junction bases not matched to a gene: 9. CDR3 length equals 16 residues. Per the germline V gene, CDR1 is SEHNR and CDR2 is FQNEAQ (reference sequence). CDR3 nucleotides: TGTGCCAGCAGCTTAGTCGGGGCAGGGGGCAAGACTGAAGCTTTCTTT. It yields the protein CASSLVGAGGKTEAFF.

The chain links TRBV2 to TRBJ2-3; D perhaps matches TRBD2 (5 bases). V dropped 4 bases and J dropped 2 bases, with 16 bases sitting between them. The CDR3 has 16 residues. Germline-derived CDR1 and CDR2 are SNHLY and FYNNEI. DNA of the CDR3: TGTGCCAGCAGTGTAGGGAGATCGGGCCTCACAGATACGCAGTATTTT. Translated, it gives CASSVGRSGLTDTQYF.

This clone has just one count. CDR3 residues: CASSRTLGRYEQYF. CDR3 bases: TGTGCCAGCAGCCGCACTTTGGGGCGCTACGAGCAGTACTTC. The chain links TRBV7-9 to TRBJ2-7, with D perhaps TRBD1 (5 bases). CDR3 length equals 14 residues. The germline gives CDR1 SEHNR, CDR2 FQNEAQ (reference sequence). V was clipped by 5 bases and J by 3 bases, with 14 bases between them.

The rearrangement joins TRBV7-2 to TRBJ2-7, with D possibly matching TRBD1 (6 bases). V shed 5 bases and J shed 12 bases, with 20 bases lying between them. The V gene's germline CDR1 is SGHTA and CDR2 FQGNSA. The CDR3 is made up of 13 amino acids. DNA of the CDR3: TGTGCCAGCAGCCCGAGAGCTTGGGGGCCTCGGTACTTC. Its protein is CASSPRAWGPRYF.

The V call is TRBV6-6, the J call TRBJ1-1; the D gene is possibly TRBD1 (6 bases). Germline V lookup: CDR1 MNHNY, CDR2 SVGAGI (reference sequence). Trimming left V 4 bases short and J 3 bases short, with 18 bases between. The CDR3 contains 16 residues. CDR3 loop: CASSSRVLGADTEAFF. CDR3 nucleotides: TGTGCCAGCAGTTCCCGGGTTCTGGGGGCCGACACTGAAGCTTTCTTT.